These 12 T cell receptor beta chains share one sample of origin, sequenced in a study of blood T cell repertoires in COVID-19. Sequenced by immunoSEQ multiplex PCR; TCRdb stores in-frame clones only, minus some. The sample has roughly 330,000 clones; 83% are singletons. Sequencing was performed on peripheral blood. The receptors originated from a woman aged 50 to 60 with acute or convalescent COVID-19.

This chain joins TRBV7-8 and TRBJ2-1; tentative D call: TRBD1 (6 bases). Trimming took off 5 bases at V and 5 bases at J, with 19 bases between the two ends. The CDR3 totals 16 residues. Germline CDR1 SGHVS, CDR2 FQNEAQ. The DNA for the CDR3 is TGTGCCAGCAGCCGAGACAGGTTAGGTTGGGACAATGAGCAGTTCTTC. Amino acid sequence: CASSRDRLGWDNEQFF.

This clone has just one count. The genes are TRBV2 and TRBJ2-2, with 8 bases that match TRBD2. With V trimmed by 7 bases and J by 7 bases, 8 bases remained unmatched. This CDR3 has 14 residues. The germline gives CDR1 SNHLY, CDR2 FYNNEI. As DNA, the CDR3 is TGTGCCAGCATTAGGACTAGCTCGGGCGGGGAGCTGTTTTTT. Translated, it gives CASIRTSSGGELFF.

V gene TRBV5-5 combines with J gene TRBJ1-2, with no clear D. The germline V and J ends were trimmed by 0 bases and 2 bases, with 5 bases remaining between them. Germline V CDR1 and CDR2: SGHKS, YYEKEE (reference sequence). The CDR3 is made up of 13 amino acids. The CDR3 region is CASSLDQNYGYTF. The CDR3 DNA is TGTGCCAGCAGCTTGGACCAGAACTATGGCTACACCTTC.

A single count supports this clone. This rearrangement joins TRBV6-2 or TRBV6-3 to TRBJ2-2, with 13 bases aligning to TRBD2. Trimming removed 4 bases from V and 1 base from J; junction bases left unmatched: 9. Germline CDR1 reads MNHEY; CDR2 reads SVGEGT. The CDR3 is 19 residues long. Here the CDR3 reads CASSSHPGLAGWNTGELFF. DNA for the CDR3: TGTGCCAGCAGTTCCCATCCGGGACTAGCGGGGTGGAACACCGGGGAGCTGTTTTTT.

The genes are TRBV3-1 (or the pseudogene TRBV3-2) and TRBJ2-6; D remains ambiguous. Trimming removed 10 bases from V and 0 bases from J, with 7 bases in between. CDR1 is LGHDT, CDR2 YNNKEL, per germline (reference sequence). The CDR3 covers 13 residues. The CDR3 nucleotides read TGTGCCACCGCGATCTCTGGGGCCAACGTCCTGACTTTC. Translation: CATAISGANVLTF.

The chain uses TRBV2 and TRBJ1-5, with no clear D. V lost 4 bases and J 6 bases, leaving 10 bases between the germline ends. Germline V lookup: CDR1 SNHLY, CDR2 FYNNEI. The CDR3 contains 13 residues. For the CDR3, the DNA is TGTGCCAGCAGTGTCCAGGAGGGTCAGCCCCAGCATTTT. It is translated as CASSVQEGQPQHF.

V and J are TRBV5-6 and TRBJ1-1, with D maybe TRBD1 (5 bases). Germline V CDR1 and CDR2: SGHDT, YYEEEE. CDR3 size: 13 residues. V was shortened by 4 bases and J by 11 bases, with 18 bases between the two germline ends. CDR3 sequence reads: CASSQHSGRGAFF. In DNA, the CDR3 is TGTGCCAGCAGCCAGCACTCGGGTCGGGGGGCTTTCTTT.

The V and J genes are TRBV6-5 and TRBJ2-2; D possibly corresponds to TRBD1 (6 bases). The CDR3 has 14 residues. V lost 6 bases and J lost 4, with 12 bases in between. CDR1 and CDR2 (germline): MNHEY, SVGAGI. In nucleotides, the CDR3 is TGTGCCAGCAGGCAACTAGGGGGCACCGGGGAGCTGTTTTTT. Its translation is CASRQLGGTGELFF.

A remark on this clone: This sample includes further DNA sequences coding for the same CDR3. This chain joins TRBV3-1 (or the pseudogene TRBV3-2) and TRBJ2-3; D remains unclear. Per the germline V gene, CDR1 is LGHDT and CDR2 is YNNKEL (reference sequence). This CDR3 comprises 12 residues. Trimming pared 4 bases from V and 0 bases from J, leaving 2 bases between. The CDR3 sequence: CASSPSTDTQYF. The DNA of the CDR3 is TGTGCCAGCAGCCCGAGCACAGATACGCAGTATTTT.

This clone was observed once. The gene calls are TRBV6-5 and TRBJ2-5, with D possibly TRBD2 on 7 matching bases. Germline V gene data show CDR1 as MNHEY and CDR2 as SVGAGI. Trimming took off 7 bases at V and 5 bases at J, with 17 bases between the two ends. The CDR3 length is 14 residues. In nucleotides, the CDR3 is TGTGCCAGCACCAGACAGGTGGGGGGGGAGACCCAGTACTTC. Its protein is CASTRQVGGETQYF.

This rearrangement joins TRBV29-1 to TRBJ1-1; unclear D gene. The germline V gene has CDR1 SQVTM and CDR2 ANQGSEA. V lost 7 bases to trimming and J lost 0 bases, with 15 bases between them. The CDR3 is made up of 14 amino acids. The CDR3 here is CSAPAFDMNTEAFF. DNA for the CDR3: TGCAGCGCCCCGGCGTTCGACATGAACACTGAAGCTTTCTTT.

The CDR3 sequence: CATQTQDGRTEAFF. In DNA, the CDR3 is TGTGCCACCCAAACACAGGATGGGCGCACTGAAGCTTTCTTT. J is TRBJ1-1 and V is TRBV2, with D tentatively TRBD1 (5 bases). The CDR3 sequence is 14 residues long. V was cut by 10 bases and J by 4 bases, with 19 bases left in between. Germline assignment: CDR1 SNHLY and CDR2 FYNNEI.